This T cell receptor (beta chain) was captured by sequencing in a study of lymphopenia after photon versus proton radiotherapy. The study's findings and limits: Relative stability marked proton patients; photon patients lost diversity and naive cells. Survival link was tested only in deceased patients; proton benefit remains a possibility.

The repertoire was sequenced with immunoSEQ multiplex PCR; TCRdb's copy has only in-frame clones and lacks some. The sample yields around 66,000 clones, more than 75% seen once. On this clone itself: Its specificity is unknown.

V was pared by 4 bases and J by 1 base, with 1 base of the junction left unmatched. Germline V lookup: CDR1 SGHTA, CDR2 FQGNSA. This CDR3 has 15 amino acids. This chain uses TRBV7-2 with TRBJ1-5, with 10 bases aligning to TRBD1. This material consisted of peripheral blood, taken from a patient treated with photon-based radiotherapy. This TCR was recovered from a middle-aged man with gastric cancer. The DNA for the CDR3 is TGTGCCAGCAGCTGGGGACAGGGGAGCAATCAGCCCCAGCATTTT. It specifies CASSWGQGSNQPQHF.